These 4 T cell receptor beta chains came from one sample sequenced in a study of glioma-infiltrating T cells. Amplification of TCR alpha and beta CDR3 regions from RNA used iRepertoire nested multiplex PCR. One entry per CDR3 protein results from TCRdb running MiXCR on the multiplex PCR reads. This sample carries 150,000 to 200,000 distinct CDR3 sequences, approximately 30% of them seen once, and the ten largest clones take roughly a fifth. The specimen was glioma tissue, nonneoplastic brain tissue, or PBMCs (not recorded which). Source of these receptors: a human donor with low-grade glioma or glioblastoma, undergoing nonglioma brain surgery, or in good health (not recorded which).

This clonotype was found a few times. V and J are TRBV7-9 and TRBJ2-1; 7 positions agree with TRBD2. The CDR3 sequence is 15 residues long. J was trimmed by 2 bases and V by 5 bases; bases with no gene match: 6. The germline V gene encodes CDR1 SEHNR and CDR2 FQNEAQ (reference sequence). In DNA, the CDR3 is TGTGCCAGCAGCCCGGGACTACCGACCTACAATGAGCAGTTCTTC. This gives the protein CASSPGLPTYNEQFF.

Of note for this clonotype: One base away lies a much larger clone, so this may be a sequencing read error. This sequence joins TRBV4-1 and TRBJ1-5; D is possibly TRBD1 (6 bases). The CDR3 loop spans 15 amino acids. CDR1 MGHRA and CDR2 YSYEKL come from the germline V gene. Between the trimmed V and J ends, which lost 4 bases and 9 bases, there was a span of 19 bases. CDR3 nucleotides: TGCGCCAGCAGCCTAGATAGACAGGCGGCGGGGCCCCAGCATTTT. Translating it yields CASSLDRQAAGPQHF.

Points on this clonotype: A read error is possible here, since a much larger clone lies one base away. The chain couples TRBV29-1 to TRBJ2-1, with a tentative D call TRBD2 (5 bases). The CDR3 covers 10 residues. The V gene's germline CDR1 is SQVTM and CDR2 ANQGSEA. The CDR3 DNA is TGCAGATCAGGACGGGATGATCAGTTCTTC. It yields the protein CRSGRDDQFF.

This clonotype was seen at least ten times. This CDR3 reads CASSGGNSPLHF. CDR3 bases: TGTGCCAGCTCAGGGGGGAATTCACCCCTCCACTTT. The chain links TRBV6-1 to TRBJ1-6, with 7 bases identical to TRBD1. Looked up from germline, CDR1 is MNHNS and CDR2 is SASEGT. The CDR3 contains 12 residues. The V segment lost 8 bases and the J segment 7 bases; nucleotides outside the gene matches: 2.